This T cell receptor (beta chain) appears in the sequencing data of a study of blood T cell repertoires in COVID-19. Study-wide context: PBMCs, B-cell-depleted T cells, or T cells provided the cDNA or gDNA that made up the material.

Study processing details: Scientists estimated how many nucleated cells there were by amplifying reference gene primers. Sequenced by immunoSEQ multiplex PCR; TCRdb stores in-frame clones only, minus some. Clone size and the V and J calls come from that table; the DNA yielded D and trimming. The repertoire includes about 350,000 clones, 87% of them detected once, and around 6% sits in the top ten. The TCR originated in a woman in her 50s with COVID-19, enrolled during active disease. Sequences were obtained from peripheral blood.

CDR3 in amino acids: CASSVEGGRQYF. Written as DNA, the CDR3 is TGTGCCAGCAGCGTAGAAGGGGGCAGGCAGTACTTC. The chain uses TRBV9 and TRBJ2-5, with 7 bases aligning to TRBD1. This CDR3 region has 12 residues. V gave up 0 bases and J gave up 11 bases; unmatched junction bases: 4. Germline V gives CDR1 SGDLS, CDR2 YYNGEE.